This T cell receptor beta chain is drawn from a study of Graves' ophthalmopathy and Graves' hyperthyroidism. To note about this clonotype: The antigen is not known.

None of the included patients had other autoimmune diseases, uncontrolled infections, pregnancy or lactation, as these led to exclusion. The diagnosis was founded upon clinical symptoms, serum thyroxine, TRAb, thyroid ultrasound and orbital computed tomography. Using RNA transcripts, the TCR beta CDR3 regions were amplified. Amplification began with first-round RT-PCR using HTBI primers, then second-round multiplex PCR was performed. TCRdb analysed the multiplex PCR reads with MiXCR anew, one entry per CDR3 protein. This table holds 350,000 to 450,000 distinct CDR3 sequences, around 20% found once. Study-level results: Separation of ophthalmopathy from stable hyperthyroidism was achieved by a 13-signature model, at approximately 88% sensitivity and about 81% specificity. In blood, most expanded thyroid clonotypes above 0.001 frequency were also detected.

The ends were cut back, 5 bases at V and 6 bases at J, with 14 bases in the middle. The germline gives CDR1 SGHAT, CDR2 FQNNGV. The CDR3 spans 13 residues. This TCR was sampled from a woman aged 18-30 years with stable Graves' hyperthyroidism. Source material: peripheral blood. The chain has TRBV11-2 and TRBJ2-7; TRBD2 might be the D (5 bases). The CDR3 coding sequence is TGTGCCAGCAGCCTCCCGGGGTCCGCCGAGCAGTACTTC. It yields the protein CASSLPGSAEQYF.